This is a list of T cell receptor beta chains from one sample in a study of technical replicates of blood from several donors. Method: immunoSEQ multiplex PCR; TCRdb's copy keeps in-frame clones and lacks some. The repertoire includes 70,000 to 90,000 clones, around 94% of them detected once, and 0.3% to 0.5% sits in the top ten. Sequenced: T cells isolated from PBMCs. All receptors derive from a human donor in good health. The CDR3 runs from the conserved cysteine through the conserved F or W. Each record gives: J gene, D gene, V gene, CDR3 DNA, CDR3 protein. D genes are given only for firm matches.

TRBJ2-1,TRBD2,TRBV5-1,TGCGCCAGCAGCTTAACTAGCGTCGAGCAGTTCTTC,CASSLTSVEQFF
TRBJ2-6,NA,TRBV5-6,TGTGCCAGCAGCTTGACAGACTCTGGGGCCAACGTCCTGACTTTC,CASSLTDSGANVLTF
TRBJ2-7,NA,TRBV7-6,TGTGCCACCACACCCGGGAGCTCCTACGAGCAGTACTTC,CATTPGSSYEQYF
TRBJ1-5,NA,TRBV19,TGTGCCAGTAGGACGGAGCCCCTCAATCAGCCCCAGCATTTT,CASRTEPLNQPQHF
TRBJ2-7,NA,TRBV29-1,TGCAGCGTTGAAGATTACAGGCGACCCTACGAGCAGTACTTC,CSVEDYRRPYEQYF
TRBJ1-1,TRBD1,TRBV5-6,TGTGCCAGCAGCCAGTTGGGACAGGGGATCCCTGAAGCTTTCTTT,CASSQLGQGIPEAFF
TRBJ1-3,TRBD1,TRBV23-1,TGCGCCAGCAGGACCCGGGACAGTCGGGGAAACACCATATATTTT,CASRTRDSRGNTIYF
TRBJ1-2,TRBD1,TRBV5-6,TGTGCCTCGGGACAGTTAAACTATGGCTACACCTTC,CASGQLNYGYTF
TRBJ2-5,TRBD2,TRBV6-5,TGTGCCAGCAGTCTTTCGGGGGGGCTGGGGGAGACCCAGTACTTC,CASSLSGGLGETQYF
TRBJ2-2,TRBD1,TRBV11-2,TGTGCCAGCAGCTTACAGGGGGCGAACACCGGGGAGCTGTTTTTT,CASSLQGANTGELFF
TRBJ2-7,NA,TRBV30,TGTGCCTGGAGTGTACTACGGGGGGAGCAGTACTTC,CAWSVLRGEQYF
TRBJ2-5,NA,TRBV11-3,TGTGCCAGCAGCCAACCTCCCCTCGAGAAAGAGACCCAGTACTTC,CASSQPPLEKETQYF
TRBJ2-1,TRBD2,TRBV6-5,TGTGCCAGCAGTTACGTCGGACTAGCGAATTACAATGAGCAGTTCTTC,CASSYVGLANYNEQFF
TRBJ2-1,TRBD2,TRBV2,TGTGCCAGCAGTGGTAGCGGGAGTCCCTACAATGAGCAGTTCTTC,CASSGSGSPYNEQFF
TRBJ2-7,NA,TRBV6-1,TGTGCCAGCAGCCTAGGAGGCTACGAGCAGTACTTC,CASSLGGYEQYF
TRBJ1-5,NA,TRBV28,TGTGCCAGCCGGAGAACGGTGATTAATCAGCCCCAGCATTTT,CASRRTVINQPQHF